The clone carrying this T cell receptor (beta chain) was detected ten times or more. CDR3 length: 12 residues. V was trimmed by 4 bases and J by 7 bases, leaving 11 bases between them. This entry belongs to a study of molecular identifiers for immune sequencing clone quantification. Study at large: Replicate experiments took RNA from around 20,000 or 100,000 naive CD8 cells, divided it five ways and sequenced four.

Methods described previously were used for bulk TCR libraries, and listed TCR primers were applied. TCRdb passed the PCR reads through MiXCR, listing each CDR3 protein once. The top ten hold roughly 0.76% of the sample, which has roughly 93,000 distinct CDR3 sequences, roughly 25% seen once. Naive CD8 library inputs spanned 20,000 to 1,000,000 sorted cells and 10%, 30% or 50% RNA. Based on a CD8+CD4-CCR7+CD45RA+ profile, naive CD8 T cells were sorted. The clonotype comes from a human donor in good health. Some libraries in this study had Jurkat cell RNA spiked in. The chain combines TRBV12-3 or TRBV12-4 with TRBJ2-7; no reliable D call. The sample consisted of naive CD8+ T cells from blood, with Jurkat cell RNA spiked in. Subset indicated: FACS-sorted CD8+CD4-CCR7+CD45RA+ naive T cells. CDR3 loop: CASSSPLREQYF. The CDR3 nucleotides are TGTGCCAGCAGTTCACCCCTCAGGGAGCAGTACTTC.